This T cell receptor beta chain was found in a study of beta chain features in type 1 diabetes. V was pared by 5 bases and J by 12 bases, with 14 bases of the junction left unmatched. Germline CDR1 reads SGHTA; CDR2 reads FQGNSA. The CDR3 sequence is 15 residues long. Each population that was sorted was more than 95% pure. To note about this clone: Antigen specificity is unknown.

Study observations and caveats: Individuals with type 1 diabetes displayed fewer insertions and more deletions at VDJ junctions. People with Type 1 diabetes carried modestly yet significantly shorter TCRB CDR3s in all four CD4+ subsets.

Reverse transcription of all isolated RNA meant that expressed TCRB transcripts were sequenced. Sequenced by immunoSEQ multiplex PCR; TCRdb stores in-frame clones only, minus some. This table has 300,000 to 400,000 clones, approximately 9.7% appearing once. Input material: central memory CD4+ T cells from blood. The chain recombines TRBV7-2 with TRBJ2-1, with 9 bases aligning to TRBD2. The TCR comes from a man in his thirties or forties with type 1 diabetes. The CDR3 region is CASSPAGGQTEGQFF. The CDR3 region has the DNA TGTGCCAGCAGCCCTGCGGGGGGGCAGACCGAGGGGCAGTTCTTC.